This TCR beta chain is drawn from a study of T cell responses to AZD1222 COVID-19 vaccine. Across the whole study: Second-dose intervals near 4 or 12 weeks were combined. Regarding the study as a whole: Clonal diversity was possibly underestimated, and white British individuals and females predominated among donors. Baseline testing showed seropositivity in only six AZD1222 recipients. Unmutated variant regions are reportedly the target of nearly half of TCRs that are spike-specific.

Looked up from germline, CDR1 is SGHTA and CDR2 is FQGTGA. The germline V and J ends were trimmed by 5 bases and 10 bases, with 15 bases remaining between them. The CDR3 loop spans 14 amino acids. Turning to this clone: Its target is not known.

Assay used: immunoSEQ multiplex PCR; TCRdb lists only in-frame clones, some missing. The sample records tens of thousands of clones, 70% to 90% being singletons. The sample consisted of peripheral blood, taken on day 0 of AZD1222 vaccination. The chain carries TRBV7-3 and TRBJ1-6; D might be TRBD1 (6 bases). This sequence originates from an adult in good health. The CDR3 DNA follows: TGTGCCAGCAGCGAGGAGGGGGGGGTCTCACCCCTCCACTTT. Translated: CASSEEGGVSPLHF.